This T cell receptor (beta chain) was obtained from a study of T-cell reconstitution after alpha-beta-depleted transplantation in children. This clonotype was seen repeatedly, ten times or more. Its cognate antigen is unknown. The TCRbeta library was prepared with unique molecular identifiers. TCRdb reprocessed the PCR reads via MiXCR and lists one record per CDR3 protein. The table shows approximately 650,000 distinct CDR3 sequences, with under 15% occurring only once. Findings and caveats of the study: For some patients, TCRbeta diversity was high at day 60 because of recipient T cells and thymic progenitors that survived.

Per the germline V gene, CDR1 is MRHNA and CDR2 is SNTAGT. Germline trimming cut 6 bases from V and 3 bases from J; bases unmatched to any gene: 6. The CDR3 has 15 residues. Specimen: PBMCs, collected before TCRalphabeta/CD19-depleted stem cell transplant. The gene calls are TRBV6-4 and TRBJ2-3, with 10 bases aligning to TRBD2. This TCR came from a girl aged 2-9 years with congenital amegakaryocytic thrombocytopenia, due to receive a stem cell transplant. This chain's CDR3 is CASSKELAGTDTQYF. The CDR3 DNA is TGTGCCAGCAGCAAAGAACTAGCGGGGACAGATACGCAGTATTTT.